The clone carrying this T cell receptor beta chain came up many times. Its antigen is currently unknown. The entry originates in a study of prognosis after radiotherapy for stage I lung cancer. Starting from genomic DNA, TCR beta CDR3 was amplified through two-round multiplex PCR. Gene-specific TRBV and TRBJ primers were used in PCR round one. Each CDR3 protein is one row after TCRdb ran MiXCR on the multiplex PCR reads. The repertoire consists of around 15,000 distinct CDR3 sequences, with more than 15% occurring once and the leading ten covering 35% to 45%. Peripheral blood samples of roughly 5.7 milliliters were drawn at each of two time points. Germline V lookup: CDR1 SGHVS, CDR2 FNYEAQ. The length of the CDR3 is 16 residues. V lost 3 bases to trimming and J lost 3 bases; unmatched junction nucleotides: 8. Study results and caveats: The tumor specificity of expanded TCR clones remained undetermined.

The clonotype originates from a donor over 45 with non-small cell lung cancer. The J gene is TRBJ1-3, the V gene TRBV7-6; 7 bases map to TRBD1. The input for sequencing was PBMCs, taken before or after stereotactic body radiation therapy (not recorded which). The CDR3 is CASSFSDRERGNTIYF. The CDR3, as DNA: TGTGCCAGCAGCTTCTCAGACAGGGAGCGTGGAAACACCATATATTTT.